Here is one T cell receptor (beta chain) with its context. This CDR3 region has 13 residues. Trimming pared 4 bases from V and 1 base from J, leaving 8 bases between. CDR1 is SGHNT, CDR2 YYREEE, per germline (reference sequence). Participants were aged about 18 to 100 years from around 26 US areas. Cohorts were determined from participant-reported clinical history. The sample belongs to a study of blood T cell repertoires in COVID-19. For the study at large: The cDNA or gDNA used as material had been derived from T cells, B-cell-depleted T cells, or PBMCs.

As handled by the study authors: Estimates of nucleated cell counts were drawn from the amplification of reference gene primers. The repertoire was sequenced with immunoSEQ multiplex PCR; TCRdb's copy has only in-frame clones and lacks some. V and J calls and clone size follow that table, whereas D and trimming were derived from the DNA. Here the sample spans 250,000 to 350,000 clones, approximately 90% being singletons. The chain is built from TRBV5-4 and TRBJ1-1; D not resolved. This clonotype was obtained from a woman aged 30 to 39 who had recovered from COVID-19. The sequenced material came from PBMCs or T cells enriched from blood (not recorded which). The CDR3 protein is CASSPRQNTEAFF. The CDR3 DNA is TGTGCCAGCAGCCCGAGACAGAACACTGAAGCTTTCTTT.